What follows are 32 T cell receptor beta chains derived from one specimen sequenced in a study of T cells in localized non-small cell lung cancer. Clones were read by immunoSEQ multiplex PCR, and TCRdb kept only the in-frame ones, dropping some. The data show roughly 14,000 clones, roughly 80% seen once. The specimen was peripheral blood, collected before any cancer treatment. The receptors come from a female donor aged 60 or older with stage I squamous cell lung carcinoma.

This clone was seen a handful of times. At one of its ends the junction is not consistent with the germline gene, which may arise from a read error. The chain employs TRBV5-1 and TRBJ2-5; 7 bases fit TRBD2. The CDR3 loop spans 14 amino acids. Germline V gene data show CDR1 as SGHRS and CDR2 as YFSETQ. This CDR3 reads CASSPTSDQEAQYF. The CDR3 DNA sequence: TGCGCCAGCAGCCCTACTAGCGACCAAGAGGCCCAGTACTTC.

This clone occurred once. The chain has TRBV27 and TRBJ1-1, with D hard to call. Trimming took 6 bases from V and 3 from J, leaving 11 bases between them. Germline assignment: CDR1 MNHEY and CDR2 SMNVEV (reference sequence). The CDR3 contains 13 residues. CDR3 in DNA: TGTGCCAGCAGCCTATCCCGGGACACTGAAGCTTTCTTT. Amino acid sequence: CASSLSRDTEAFF.

The chain recombines TRBV6-1 with TRBJ1-1; weak D call: TRBD1 (5 bases). The V end lost 6 bases, the J end lost 0 bases, and 14 bases lay between the germline ends. This CDR3 is 15 amino acids long. Germline CDR1 and CDR2: MNHNS and SASEGT. CDR3 sequence: CASRKDGHMNTEAFF. In DNA form, the CDR3 reads TGTGCCAGCAGAAAGGACGGACACATGAACACTGAAGCTTTCTTT.

This rearrangement joins TRBV6-5 to TRBJ2-5; D is ambiguous. V lost 8 bases, J lost 4 bases, and 2 bases lay in between. CDR1 MNHEY and CDR2 SVGAGI come from the germline V gene. CDR3 length equals 9 residues. CDR3 in DNA: TGTGCCAGCCTAGAGACCCAGTACTTC. This encodes CASLETQYF.

V gene TRBV6-1 combines with J gene TRBJ2-1; TRBD2 is a possible D gene (7 bases). The V and J ends lost 1 base and 7 bases respectively, with 14 bases between them. Looked up from germline, CDR1 is MNHNS and CDR2 is SASEGT. CDR3 length: 15 amino acids. The CDR3 is CASSEVGGLRNEQFF. DNA of the CDR3: TGTGCCAGCAGTGAAGTGGGGGGGCTTAGGAATGAGCAGTTCTTC.

This clone was observed a handful of times. The V and J genes are TRBV7-8 and TRBJ1-1; TRBD1 is a possible D gene (6 bases). This CDR3 spans 13 amino acids. Trimming pared 5 bases from V and 4 bases from J, leaving 11 bases between. CDR1 is SGHVS, CDR2 FQNEAQ, per germline. The CDR3 reads CASSSVTGTEAFF. CDR3 nucleotide sequence: TGTGCCAGCAGCAGTGTGACAGGCACTGAAGCTTTCTTT.

This clone was counted a single time. The chain carries TRBV7-8 and TRBJ2-1, with D possibly matching TRBD2 (5 bases). Germline loops: CDR1 SGHVS, CDR2 FQNEAQ. This CDR3 region has 12 residues. V lost 5 bases and J lost 10, with 12 bases in between. CDR3 bases: TGTGCCAGCAGCCACCAGAGGGTCGAGCAGTTCTTC. It specifies CASSHQRVEQFF.

V and J are TRBV11-3 and TRBJ1-4; a weak D match, TRBD1 (6 bases). CDR3 size: 17 residues. Trimming cost V 9 bases and J 2 bases, with 22 bases left between them. In germline, CDR1 is SGHNT, CDR2 YENEEA. This CDR3 is CARGTGFLSPTNEKLFF. DNA of the CDR3: TGTGCCAGGGGCACAGGGTTTTTATCCCCGACTAATGAAAAACTGTTTTTT.

This clone was detected a few times. The chain employs TRBV19 and TRBJ1-1; perhaps TRBD1 as D (5 bases). Germline-derived CDR1 and CDR2 are LNHDA and SQIVND (reference sequence). This CDR3 is built from 12 residues. Trimming left V 3 bases short and J 10 bases short, with 12 bases between. The CDR3 DNA reads TGTGCCAGTAGTATGAGAGGGGAGGTAGCTTTCTTT. The encoded protein is CASSMRGEVAFF.

This chain joins TRBV2 and TRBJ2-5; the D call may be TRBD1 or TRBD2 (7 bases each). The CDR3 is 13 residues long. Germline loops: CDR1 SNHLY, CDR2 FYNNEI. Trimming removed 11 bases from V and 5 bases from J, with 18 bases in between. CDR3 sequence: CAGGGQNRETQYF. The CDR3 DNA is TGTGCCGGGGGGGGACAGAACCGGGAGACCCAGTACTTC.

The genes are TRBV19 and TRBJ1-5, with D possibly being TRBD1 (5 bases). Trimming pared 1 base from V and 3 bases from J, leaving 10 bases between. The CDR3 extends over 15 amino acids. CDR1 and CDR2 from the germline V gene are LNHDA and SQIVND (reference sequence). The DNA for the CDR3 is TGTGCCAGTAGTATAGGTGGGACGAACAATCAGCCCCAGCATTTT. It translates to CASSIGGTNNQPQHF.

The chain joins TRBV28 to TRBJ1-2; 10 nucleotides line up with TRBD1. From germline, CDR1 is MDHEN and CDR2 SYDVKM. The CDR3 is made up of 14 amino acids. V shed 7 bases and J 3 bases; nucleotides not matched to a gene: 5. CDR3 in amino acids: CASKTTGGDYGYTF. The CDR3 region has the DNA TGTGCCAGCAAAACGACAGGGGGCGACTATGGCTACACCTTC.

V gene TRBV7-2 combines with J gene TRBJ2-5; TRBD2 agrees at 7 bases. The germline CDR1 and CDR2 sequences are SGHTA and FQGNSA. V shed 4 bases, J shed 2 bases, and the junction held 7 bases outside the gene matches. The CDR3 spans 15 residues. The CDR3, as DNA: TGTGCCAGCAGCTCCATTGCGGGAGCTCAAGAGACCCAGTACTTC. It specifies CASSSIAGAQETQYF.

Only one count was recorded for this clone. DNA for the CDR3: TGTGCCAGCAGGGCGACTAGCGGGGGGCTTGAGCAGTTCTTC. This gives the protein CASRATSGGLEQFF. The chain carries TRBV5-4 and TRBJ2-1; 13 nucleotides line up with TRBD2. J lost 9 bases, V lost 5 bases, and 5 bases had no gene match. The CDR3 is 14 amino acids. Germline assignment: CDR1 SGHNT and CDR2 YYREEE (reference sequence).

The chain uses TRBV6-1 and TRBJ2-1, with TRBD1 as a possible D gene (6 bases). Germline assignment: CDR1 MNHNS and CDR2 SASEGT. The V and J ends lost 6 bases and 8 bases respectively, with 17 bases between them. The CDR3 length is 14 residues. The CDR3 DNA follows: TGTGCCAGCAGGCAAGGGCCCAGGGGTGATGAGCAGTTCTTC. Protein: CASRQGPRGDEQFF.

The rearrangement links TRBV30 to TRBJ1-6; 8 nucleotides line up with TRBD1. V lost 2 bases, J lost 7 bases, and 10 bases stayed unmatched. Germline CDR1 reads GTSNPN; CDR2 reads SVGIG (reference sequence). The CDR3 runs to 16 residues. The CDR3 sequence: CAWSQSWTGLNSPLHF. The CDR3 DNA sequence: TGTGCCTGGAGTCAATCATGGACAGGGTTGAATTCACCCCTCCACTTT.

V and J are TRBV7-2 and TRBJ2-3; 10 positions match TRBD1. The CDR3 spans 17 residues. The V gene end was trimmed by 7 bases and the J gene end by 5 bases; junction bases not matched to a gene: 15. Germline V lookup: CDR1 SGHTA, CDR2 FQGNSA. CDR3 region: CASTRPLRQGAEDTQYF. For the CDR3, the DNA is TGTGCCAGCACCCGCCCCCTTAGACAGGGGGCGGAAGATACGCAGTATTTT.

CDR3 DNA: TGTGCCAGCAGACCAGCCGGAAACACCATATATTTT. Amino acid sequence: CASRPAGNTIYF. The V call is TRBV6-1, the J call TRBJ1-3; D is uncertain. The ends were cut back, 6 bases at V and 4 bases at J, with 7 bases in the middle. From germline, CDR1 is MNHNS and CDR2 SASEGT. The CDR3 consists of 12 residues.

This rearrangement joins TRBV10-2 to TRBJ1-1, with D tentatively TRBD1 (6 bases). The CDR3 sequence is 13 residues long. CDR1 is WSHSY, CDR2 SAAADI, per germline. The germline V and J ends were trimmed by 4 bases and 2 bases, with 8 bases remaining between them. As DNA, the CDR3 is TGCGCCAGCAGTGTACAGGGAAACACTGAAGCTTTCTTT. Protein sequence: CASSVQGNTEAFF.

The chain recombines TRBV7-9 with TRBJ2-5; D is perhaps TRBD1 or TRBD2 (7 bases each). Matching the DNA end better, TRBJ2-7 makes the J call doubtful. The CDR3 loop spans 14 amino acids. Germline V gene sequence: CDR1 SEHNR, CDR2 FQNEAQ (reference sequence). The CDR3 sequence is CASSPSGGADEQYF. The CDR3 DNA sequence: TGTGCCAGCAGCCCATCAGGGGGGGCCGACGAGCAGTACTTC.

This chain links TRBV7-6 with TRBJ2-3; D may match TRBD1 or TRBD2 (5 bases each). CDR1 is SGHVS and CDR2 is FNYEAQ in the germline V gene. V lost 5 bases to trimming and J lost 7 bases, with 10 bases between them. CDR3 length equals 12 residues. The CDR3 coding sequence is TGTGCCAGCAGCCCCGGGACCAATACGCAGTATTTT. Protein product: CASSPGTNTQYF.

This chain joins TRBV30 and TRBJ2-2; D could derive from TRBD1 or TRBD2 (7 bases each). Trimming stripped 2 bases from V and 4 bases from J, with 17 bases between. The length of the CDR3 is 16 residues. Germline V gene data show CDR1 as GTSNPN and CDR2 as SVGIG (reference sequence). CDR3 amino acids: CAWSSQTGRVTGELFF. CDR3 sequence (DNA): TGTGCCTGGAGTTCGCAGACAGGGAGGGTCACCGGGGAGCTGTTTTTT.

V gene TRBV11-2 combines with J gene TRBJ1-6; no firm D call. CDR3 size: 12 residues. Germline V gene sequence: CDR1 SGHAT, CDR2 FQNNGV. Trimming stripped 4 bases from V and 15 bases from J, with 13 bases between. CDR3 DNA sequence: TGTGCCAGCAGCTCAAACCCTCGGCACCTCCACTTT. This codes for CASSSNPRHLHF. Combining the CDR3 with reference TRBV11-2 and TRBJ1-6 gives the whole variable domain EAGVAQSPRYKIIEKRQSVAFWCNPISGHATLYWYQQILGQGPKLLIQFQNNGVVDDSQLPKDRFSAERLKGVDSTLKIQPAKLEDSAVYLCASSSNPRHLHFGNGTRLTVT.

The V gene is TRBV7-2, the J gene TRBJ1-6; TRBD1 is a possible D gene (5 bases). Germline CDR1 SGHTA, CDR2 FQGNSA. V lost 1 base, J lost 15 bases, and 16 bases lay in between. There are 14 residues in the CDR3. As DNA, the CDR3 is TGTGCCAGCAGCTTAGAACGGGGACCTACCGGCCTCCACTTT. This encodes CASSLERGPTGLHF.

Points on this clone: The same CDR3 also results from other DNA sequences found in this sample. The chain employs TRBV10-3 and TRBJ1-1; D is uncertain. The CDR3 loop spans 14 amino acids. Germline loops: CDR1 ENHRY, CDR2 SYGVKD. The V end was cut by 0 bases, the J end by 6 bases, with 11 bases between. The CDR3 region is CAISESGGGAEAFF. In nucleotides, the CDR3 is TGTGCCATCAGTGAGTCGGGAGGTGGGGCTGAAGCTTTCTTT.

This clone was seen a few times. V and J are TRBV10-3 and TRBJ2-3, with TRBD1 as a possible D gene (5 bases). CDR1 is ENHRY and CDR2 is SYGVKD in the germline V gene. Deletions cut 3 bases from V and 2 bases from J, with 18 bases between. This CDR3 has 17 amino acids. The CDR3 protein is CAISDSPAGSTTDTQYF. The CDR3 nucleotides read TGTGCCATCAGTGATTCCCCAGCAGGGTCTACCACAGATACGCAGTATTTT.

The chain uses TRBV11-2 and TRBJ1-3; D ambiguous. CDR3 size: 14 residues. V dropped 1 base and J dropped 3 bases, with 7 bases sitting between them. The germline CDR1 and CDR2 sequences are SGHAT and FQNNGV. Here the CDR3 DNA reads TGTGCCAGCAGCTTAGGCTTGAGTGGAAACACCATATATTTT. This gives the protein CASSLGLSGNTIYF.

The chain uses TRBV10-3 and TRBJ2-7; D uncertain. This CDR3 region has 11 residues. The V end lost 3 bases, the J end lost 5 bases, and 5 bases lay between the germline ends. Germline V lookup: CDR1 ENHRY, CDR2 SYGVKD. The CDR3 bases are TGTGCCATCAGTGAAGGGAACGAGCAGTACTTC. Translation: CAISEGNEQYF.

The rearrangement uses TRBV7-9 and TRBJ1-1, with D hard to call. Germline V lookup: CDR1 SEHNR, CDR2 FQNEAQ (reference sequence). V lost 4 bases and J 2 bases, leaving 8 bases between the germline ends. The CDR3 has 13 residues. The CDR3: CASSSQSNTEAFF. CDR3 sequence (DNA): TGTGCCAGCAGCTCACAGAGTAACACTGAAGCTTTCTTT.

J is TRBJ1-5 and V is TRBV7-2; TRBD1 matches 7 bases. Looked up from germline, CDR1 is SGHTA and CDR2 is FQGNSA. This CDR3 region has 15 residues. J was trimmed by 5 bases and V by 5 bases; bases with no gene match: 9. The CDR3 loop is CASSPTGNTYQPQHF. Written as DNA, the CDR3 is TGTGCCAGCAGCCCGACAGGGAATACCTATCAGCCCCAGCATTTT.

This chain joins TRBV7-2 and TRBJ1-3; TRBD1 matches at 10 bases. The CDR3 extends over 16 amino acids. J lost 1 base, V lost 5 bases, and 5 bases had no gene match. In germline, CDR1 is SGHTA, CDR2 FQGNSA. CDR3 sequence reads: CASSLRTGGSGNTIYF. The CDR3 DNA reads TGTGCCAGCAGCCTCAGGACAGGGGGGTCTGGAAACACCATATATTTT.

The gene calls are TRBV18 and TRBJ1-1; D might be TRBD1 (5 bases). V shed 4 bases and J shed 0 bases, with 21 bases lying between them. Germline CDR1 KGHSH, CDR2 LQKENI. This CDR3 region has 18 residues. CDR3: CASSLYSSGGGVNTEAFF. As DNA, the CDR3 is TGTGCCAGCTCACTTTATTCCTCCGGGGGTGGAGTGAACACTGAAGCTTTCTTT.